This TCR beta chain was sequenced during a study of PD-L1 blockade in urothelial cancer (dated by TCRdb to 2016 to 2017). Study-wide context: All patients started therapy in the mid-2010s and received atezolizumab 1,200 mg intravenously every 3 weeks. Twenty-five of 29 patients were males with bladder-origin urothelial cancer, and about 65% of the 29 reported a prior smoking history. An ECOG performance status of 0 or 1 was recorded for the patients, and 0 to 3 prior chemotherapy regimens had been received by the patients. Blood samples were analyzed at two time points: 3 weeks after treatment start (second dose) and 6 weeks after treatment start. Blood samples gave a median of 141,255 T cells and 77,000 or so unique TCRs, with a median clonality of around 0.08. Somatic, immune and clinical correlates of response to PD-L1 blockade with atezolizumab in urothelial cancer were the focus of an exploratory multi-omic analysis. Pretreatment tumor samples, along with matched peripheral blood collected serially before and after atezolizumab treatment, underwent TCR sequencing. Progression-free survival longer than 6 months counted as durable clinical benefit, and TCR features were additionally tested against both progression-free and overall survival. Whole exome sequencing and RNA sequencing of pretreatment tumors were performed alongside TCR sequencing in the same patients. Durable clinical benefit was achieved by nine patients and was not achieved by 20 patients. Some 30 patients had pretreatment blood TCR-seq, around 25 had at least one posttreatment blood collection, and around 25 had tumor TCR-seq. Broader findings and caveats from the paper: Because the sample size was small (n ≈ 30) and many exploratory analyses were performed, the results are intended to be hypothesis-generating. Among patients with durable benefit, tumor-associated TCR clones showed greater expansion in peripheral blood 3 weeks after treatment started (n of about 21, p = 0.022). Improved progression-free and overall survival was found to be associated with pretreatment peripheral blood TCR clonality below the median.

Synthetic TCR analog templates were spiked into each PCR so that absolute template abundance could be estimated from read counts. The immunoSEQ assay was used to amplify TCRbeta CDR3 regions from genomic DNA with bias-controlled V and J gene primers. Sequencing of rearranged TCRbeta segments was done at approximately 20X coverage. From the authors' description of their analysis: Sequencing errors were corrected by clustering, and CDR3s were annotated against IMGT so that V, D and J genes could be assigned. Out-of-frame and stop-codon sequences were excluded, and only productive TCRbeta rearrangements were used in downstream analyses. To compute clonality, Shannon entropy was normalized by the log of the number of unique productive sequences and then subtracted from one. Clones differing between time points or between blood and tumor were identified by Fisher's exact test with Benjamini-Hochberg correction at adjusted p below 0.01. TCRdb took this table from immuneACCESS and kept in-frame rearrangements with V and J called. Such tables lack part of the clones; where checked against another copy, unresolved V genes explain under half of the gap, and the rest is unexplained. That table gives V, J and clone size, and the DNA gave D and trimming. The sample records almost 90,000 clones, 84% of which are singletons. Of the sample, approximately 2.1% falls within the top ten clones.

Worth noting for this clone: No cognate antigen has been identified for it. It has no much larger one-base neighbor in the sample; base qualities were not kept.

The time point tag for this specimen amounts to: pretreatment peripheral blood. A total of some 30 patients with locally advanced or metastatic urothelial carcinoma, treated at Memorial Sloan Kettering on a trial protocol, made up the cohort. Peripheral blood mononuclear cells were collected pretreatment and during treatment, with between 1 and 8 total time points obtained per patient. The Qiagen DNeasy Blood extraction kit was used to purify genomic DNA from total PBMCs and tumor samples. PBMCs were collected pretreatment and during treatment, and were isolated and stored as previously described. Reading from cysteine to phenylalanine, the CDR3 counts 15 amino acids. Only the CDR3 part of the read is kept: 45 bases, read in frame from the first base. V and J are truncated by 2 bases and 8 bases respectively, leaving an intervening sequence of 18 bases. The germline V gene specifies MGHDK as CDR1 and SYGVNS as CDR2.

This receptor was identified in a man aged 55 to 70 with urothelial cancer. Here the chain combines TRBV25-1 and TRBJ1-2, and possibly TRBD1, on 5 matching bases. The sample consisted of PBMCs, taken around atezolizumab (anti-PD-L1) treatment. CDR3 reads: CASSEGRRGFLGYTF. Here is the DNA: TGTGCCAGCAGTGAAGGTAGAAGGGGATTCTTAGGCTACACCTTC.